This T cell receptor beta chain was identified in a study of T cells expressing NK-cell markers. The CDR3 runs to 17 residues. Germline assignment: CDR1 SGHNT and CDR2 YYREEE (reference sequence). The authors made TCR beta cDNA libraries by 5'RACE template switching. This switching added a universal primer site and UMIs. Reprocessing the 5' RACE reads, TCRdb reports a single entry for every CDR3 protein and omits DNA. This sample's table has about 300,000 distinct CDR3 sequences. The clonotype originates from a woman between 18 and 69 years old in good health. The V call is TRBV5-4, the J call TRBJ2-7; the TCRdb D gene call, TRBD2, has no DNA to confirm it. Specimen: blood T cells: a sorted CD56 or NKG2C T cell subset, CD4+ or CD8+ T cells, or bulk PBMC T cells (not recorded which). CDR3 region: CASSLGGAGPPTYEQYF.